This is a list of T cell receptor beta chains from one sample in a study of blood T cell repertoires in COVID-19. Assay used: immunoSEQ multiplex PCR; TCRdb lists only in-frame clones, some missing. Altogether 150,000 to 200,000 clones are present, about 84% being singletons, with the ten largest covering approximately 6%. The sequenced sample consisted of PBMCs or T cells enriched from blood (not recorded which). These receptors all stem from a man in his forties who had recovered from COVID-19. The CDR3 runs from the conserved cysteine through the conserved F or W. A D gene is named only where the DNA matches it firmly. The size field is filled for only some rows; it gives once, few, many or a size class.

clone size: NA; V gene: TRBV18; J gene: TRBJ1-1; D gene: TRBD1; CDR3 protein: CASSPPSGQGSEAFF; CDR3 DNA: TGTGCCAGCTCACCACCCTCGGGACAGGGTTCCGAAGCTTTCTTT
clone size: NA; V gene: TRBV5-1; J gene: TRBJ1-1; D gene: TRBD1; CDR3 protein: CASSPQGAANTEAFF; CDR3 DNA: TGCGCCAGCAGCCCCCAGGGGGCGGCGAACACTGAAGCTTTCTTT
clone size: NA; V gene: TRBV11-3; J gene: TRBJ2-2; D gene: NA; CDR3 protein: CASSQIAVGELFF; CDR3 DNA: TGTGCCAGCAGTCAGATCGCTGTCGGGGAGCTGTTTTTT
clone size: NA; V gene: TRBV29-1; J gene: TRBJ2-2; D gene: TRBD1; CDR3 protein: CSAHRDSLTGELFF; CDR3 DNA: TGCAGCGCCCACCGGGACAGCTTAACCGGGGAGCTGTTTTTT
clone size: NA; V gene: TRBV2; J gene: TRBJ2-5; D gene: TRBD2; CDR3 protein: CASSAGTSGGVRETQYF; CDR3 DNA: TGTGCCAGCAGTGCAGGAACTAGCGGGGGGGTAAGGGAGACCCAGTACTTC
clone size: NA; V gene: TRBV20-1; J gene: TRBJ2-2; D gene: TRBD2; CDR3 protein: CSASRSGEITGELFF; CDR3 DNA: TGCAGTGCCAGTCGTAGCGGGGAGATCACCGGGGAGCTGTTTTTT
clone size: NA; V gene: TRBV12-3/TRBV12-4; J gene: TRBJ2-1; D gene: TRBD2; CDR3 protein: CASSLLAGNEQFF; CDR3 DNA: TGTGCCAGCAGTCTTTTAGCGGGTAATGAGCAGTTCTTC
clone size: NA; V gene: TRBV9; J gene: TRBJ2-1; D gene: NA; CDR3 protein: CASSDSPGNEQFF; CDR3 DNA: TGTGCCAGCAGCGACAGTCCGGGGAATGAGCAGTTCTTC
clone size: NA; V gene: TRBV10-2; J gene: TRBJ2-3; D gene: NA; CDR3 protein: CASSESLRRGDTQYF; CDR3 DNA: TGCGCCAGCAGTGAGTCACTTCGGCGGGGCGATACGCAGTATTTT
clone size: few; V gene: TRBV19; J gene: TRBJ2-1; D gene: TRBD2; CDR3 protein: CASRKRSHGTSGVYEQFF; CDR3 DNA: TGTGCCAGTAGAAAACGGTCGCATGGGACTAGCGGGGTATATGAGCAGTTCTTC
clone size: NA; V gene: TRBV19; J gene: TRBJ2-7; D gene: TRBD1; CDR3 protein: CASSLPGTGVYEQYF; CDR3 DNA: TGTGCCAGTAGCCTCCCTGGGACAGGGGTCTACGAGCAGTACTTC
clone size: NA; V gene: TRBV7-2; J gene: TRBJ2-3; D gene: TRBD2; CDR3 protein: CASSFWASGGSGTDTQYF; CDR3 DNA: TGTGCCAGCAGCTTTTGGGCTAGCGGGGGATCGGGCACAGATACGCAGTATTTT
clone size: NA; V gene: TRBV5-6; J gene: TRBJ1-1; D gene: TRBD1; CDR3 protein: CASSLGTGREAFF; CDR3 DNA: TGTGCCAGCAGCTTAGGGACAGGTCGCGAAGCTTTCTTT
clone size: NA; V gene: TRBV23-1; J gene: TRBJ1-5; D gene: TRBD1; CDR3 protein: CASSHRPGTGTGQPQHF; CDR3 DNA: TGCGCCAGCAGTCACCGTCCCGGGACAGGGACTGGGCAGCCCCAGCATTTT
clone size: NA; V gene: TRBV11-3; J gene: TRBJ2-5; D gene: TRBD2; CDR3 protein: CASSFGSGGEETQYF; CDR3 DNA: TGTGCCAGCAGCTTCGGTAGCGGGGGAGAGGAGACCCAGTACTTC
clone size: NA; V gene: TRBV29-1; J gene: TRBJ1-3; D gene: NA; CDR3 protein: CSVVGAETGNTIYF; CDR3 DNA: TGCAGCGTTGTGGGGGCCGAGACTGGAAACACCATATATTTT
clone size: NA; V gene: TRBV10-1; J gene: TRBJ2-2; D gene: NA; CDR3 protein: CASRQGGRGELFF; CDR3 DNA: TGCGCCAGCAGACAGGGTGGGCGAGGGGAGCTGTTTTTT
clone size: NA; V gene: TRBV27; J gene: TRBJ1-5; D gene: NA; CDR3 protein: CASRRGGSGQPQHF; CDR3 DNA: TGTGCCAGCCGGCGGGGTGGCTCGGGGCAGCCCCAGCATTTT
clone size: NA; V gene: TRBV2; J gene: TRBJ2-5; D gene: TRBD2; CDR3 protein: CASMPSGGAGETQYF; CDR3 DNA: TGTGCCAGCATGCCAAGCGGGGGGGCCGGAGAGACCCAGTACTTC
clone size: NA; V gene: TRBV11-2; J gene: TRBJ1-6; D gene: TRBD1; CDR3 protein: CASSLGQGAGSPLHF; CDR3 DNA: TGTGCCAGCAGCTTAGGACAGGGGGCGGGTTCACCCCTCCACTTT
clone size: NA; V gene: TRBV11-2; J gene: TRBJ2-7; D gene: NA; CDR3 protein: CASSPWAFEQYF; CDR3 DNA: TGTGCCAGCAGCCCTTGGGCGTTTGAGCAGTACTTC
clone size: NA; V gene: TRBV3-1/TRBV3-2; J gene: TRBJ2-3; D gene: TRBD1; CDR3 protein: CASSSGGPYTDTQYF; CDR3 DNA: TGTGCCAGCAGCTCAGGGGGTCCCTACACAGATACGCAGTATTTT
clone size: NA; V gene: TRBV18; J gene: TRBJ1-2; D gene: NA; CDR3 protein: CASSPPDGGSGYTF; CDR3 DNA: TGTGCCAGCTCACCACCGGATGGGGGCAGTGGCTACACCTTC
clone size: NA; V gene: TRBV7-9; J gene: TRBJ1-1; D gene: NA; CDR3 protein: CATKAGAGNTEAFF; CDR3 DNA: TGTGCCACCAAAGCGGGGGCTGGGAACACTGAAGCTTTCTTT
clone size: NA; V gene: TRBV27; J gene: TRBJ2-5; D gene: TRBD1; CDR3 protein: CASSYLGTGGVETQYF; CDR3 DNA: TGTGCCAGCAGTTACCTCGGGACAGGGGGCGTAGAGACCCAGTACTTC
clone size: NA; V gene: TRBV27; J gene: TRBJ2-1; D gene: TRBD1; CDR3 protein: CASSSGQVGYNEQFF; CDR3 DNA: TGTGCCAGCAGTTCGGGACAGGTTGGATACAATGAGCAGTTCTTC
clone size: NA; V gene: TRBV7-8; J gene: TRBJ1-5; D gene: NA; CDR3 protein: CASSLGQISNQPQHF; CDR3 DNA: TGTGCCAGCAGCTTAGGACAGATTAGCAATCAGCCCCAGCATTTT
clone size: NA; V gene: TRBV29-1; J gene: TRBJ1-1; D gene: TRBD1; CDR3 protein: CSVESSQGALKWNTEAFF; CDR3 DNA: TGCAGCGTTGAAAGTTCACAGGGGGCCTTAAAATGGAACACTGAAGCTTTCTTT
clone size: NA; V gene: TRBV15; J gene: TRBJ1-2; D gene: NA; CDR3 protein: CATSGEGSNYGYTF; CDR3 DNA: TGTGCCACCAGCGGGGAGGGTTCTAACTATGGCTACACCTTC
clone size: NA; V gene: TRBV10-2; J gene: TRBJ1-5; D gene: TRBD1; CDR3 protein: CASSFPGTGGNQPQHF; CDR3 DNA: TGCGCCAGCAGTTTCCCCGGGACAGGCGGCAATCAGCCCCAGCATTTT
clone size: NA; V gene: TRBV9; J gene: TRBJ2-3; D gene: NA; CDR3 protein: CASSVGQITDTQYF; CDR3 DNA: TGTGCCAGCAGCGTGGGGCAGATCACAGATACGCAGTATTTT